The TCR beta chain under discussion was sequenced for a study of cytomegalovirus exposure and HLA in healthy donors. Concerning this clone: No antigen is known for it.

A multiplex PCR was run with 60 Vbeta primers and 13 Jbeta primers. TCRdb keeps only in-frame clones here, not all; method: immunoSEQ multiplex PCR. In the table there are some 200,000 clones, roughly 80% of which are singletons. General observations from the study: Published work reported that the classifier diagnosed cytomegalovirus status with high specificity and sensitivity.

Germline V gene lookup returns CDR1 SGHVS and CDR2 FNYEAQ. The CDR3 totals 14 residues. V shed 4 bases and J shed 1 base, with 10 bases lying between them. The sample consisted of PBMCs. This clonotype was obtained from a man aged 35 to 55 in good health and CMV-seronegative. This chain joins TRBV7-6 and TRBJ2-5; D remains ambiguous. CDR3 DNA: TGTGCCAGCAGCTCCCGACATACCCAAGAGACCCAGTACTTC. It codes for CASSSRHTQETQYF.